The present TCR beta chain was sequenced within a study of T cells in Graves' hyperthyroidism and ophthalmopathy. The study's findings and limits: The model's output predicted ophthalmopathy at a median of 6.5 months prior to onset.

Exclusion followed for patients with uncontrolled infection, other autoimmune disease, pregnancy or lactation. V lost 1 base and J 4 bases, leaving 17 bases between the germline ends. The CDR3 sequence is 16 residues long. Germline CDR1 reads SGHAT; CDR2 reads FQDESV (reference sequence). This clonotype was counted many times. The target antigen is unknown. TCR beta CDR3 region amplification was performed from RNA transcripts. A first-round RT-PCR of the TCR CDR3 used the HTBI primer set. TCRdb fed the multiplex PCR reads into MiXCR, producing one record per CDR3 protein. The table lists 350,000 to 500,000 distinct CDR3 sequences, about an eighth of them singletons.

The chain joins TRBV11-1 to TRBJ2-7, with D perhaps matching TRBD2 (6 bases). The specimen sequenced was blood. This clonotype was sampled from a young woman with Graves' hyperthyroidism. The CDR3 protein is CASSLDGGFSGYEQYF. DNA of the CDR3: TGTGCCAGCAGCTTAGACGGGGGATTCAGCGGATACGAGCAGTACTTC.